A few counts support the clone carrying this TCR beta chain. This specimen comes from a study of identical twins' blood T cells. Sample barcodes were added at both library ends during cDNA synthesis. TCRdb fed the 5' RACE reads into MiXCR, producing one record per CDR3 protein. The table has 350,000 to 400,000 distinct CDR3 sequences, roughly 28% seen once; the top ten hold roughly 6.1%. Between the trimmed V and J ends, which lost 7 bases and 5 bases, there was a span of 17 bases. In germline, CDR1 is GTSNPN, CDR2 SVGIG (reference sequence). The CDR3 consists of 13 residues. The chain has TRBV30 and TRBJ1-1, with D perhaps matching TRBD1 (5 bases). Sequencing input: PBMCs. This clonotype was obtained from a woman aged 18 to 55 in good health. CDR3 in amino acids: CASLGTGETEAFF. The CDR3 region has the DNA TGTGCCTCCCTGGGGACGGGGGAGACTGAAGCTTTCTTT.